This T cell receptor (beta chain) was sequenced for a study of tissue T cells after allogeneic stem cell transplantation. General study findings and limits: Some tissue clones might be persisting host cells; their alloreactivity or antigen specificity was not determined.

For this clone: Its antigen is still unknown. This may come from a read error, since a much larger clone is one base off. The gene names given are mouse names. Read sequence stops 1 residue before the CDR3 end, and the germline J gene provides the missing end.

This CDR3 spans 14 amino acids. V shed 1 base and J 3 bases; nucleotides not matched to a gene: 3. Germline CDR1 and CDR2: NNHDY and SYVADS. Only in-frame clones appear in the TCRdb table, and some are missing; sequencing was by immunoSEQ multiplex PCR. The table shows roughly 6,800 clones, with roughly 53% occurring only once. Time point given: mouse harvest day 7 after allogeneic transplant. Each mouse received 10^7 T-cell-depleted marrow cells plus 10^6 splenic CD5+ T cells by tail vein. Mice had MHC-mismatched B6 into BALB/c GVHD, sampled day 7 or 14. Sequencing was done on a sample of gut tissue. This TCR was recovered from a female BALB/c mouse given C57BL/6 T cells with graft-versus-host disease after an allogeneic hematopoietic cell transplant. The chain combines TRBV13-3 with TRBJ2-7; 8 bases are a match to TRBD2. CDR3 bases read: TGTGCCAGCAGTGATCCCTGGGGGGTCTATGAACAGTAC. Translated: CASSDPWGVYEQY. The full-length CDR3 reads as CASSDPWGVYEQYF.